What follows are 7 T cell receptor beta chains derived from one specimen sequenced in a study of T cell responses to AZD1222 COVID-19 vaccine. The data were produced by immunoSEQ multiplex PCR, yet TCRdb's version contains in-frame clones alone and is incomplete. The table lists roughly 140,000 clones, approximately 85% of them singletons. This sample comprised peripheral blood, obtained on day 0 of MenACWY control vaccination. The receptors shown here come from an adult in good health.

This clone came up once. The V and J genes are TRBV9 and TRBJ1-5, with TRBD1 matching 8 bases. V shed 3 bases and J 6 bases; nucleotides not matched to a gene: 5. The CDR3 runs to 14 residues. The V gene's germline CDR1 is SGDLS and CDR2 YYNGEE. The CDR3 region has the DNA TGTGCCAGCAGCGCGGACAGGGAGGGTCAGCCCCAGCATTTT. Translated, it gives CASSADREGQPQHF.

The genes are TRBV14 and TRBJ2-2, with 10 bases lining up with TRBD2. Per the germline V gene, CDR1 is SGHDN and CDR2 is FVKESK. After removal of 7 bases from V and 7 bases from J, the junction contained 6 bases not matched to a gene. The length of the CDR3 is 14 residues. CDR3 nucleotides: TGTGCCAGCAATCCGGGACTAGCGTACGGGGAGCTGTTTTTT. Protein sequence: CASNPGLAYGELFF.

V gene TRBV5-1 combines with J gene TRBJ2-5, with TRBD2 matching 7 bases. This CDR3 has 14 residues. Germline-derived CDR1 and CDR2 are SGHRS and YFSETQ. The J segment lost 5 bases and the V segment lost 0 bases, leaving 4 bases of the junction unmatched. The CDR3 loop reads CASSLGLASETQYF. The CDR3 DNA reads TGCGCCAGCAGCTTGGGACTAGCTAGCGAGACCCAGTACTTC.

The rearrangement links TRBV4-2 to TRBJ1-5; no firm D call. CDR1 is LGHNA, CDR2 YNFKEQ, per germline. Deletions cut 0 bases from V and 7 bases from J, with 13 bases between. The CDR3 sequence is 15 residues long. The CDR3: CASSQERGWVQPQHF. DNA for the CDR3: TGTGCCAGCAGCCAAGAGCGGGGTTGGGTCCAGCCCCAGCATTTT.

The chain joins TRBV11-2 to TRBJ2-7, with 10 bases identical to TRBD1. CDR3 length: 16 amino acids. Germline loops: CDR1 SGHAT, CDR2 FQNNGV. With 2 bases clipped from V and 4 bases from J, the junction kept 8 bases outside the gene matches. CDR3 amino acids: CASSLRAPGQGYEQYF. The CDR3 DNA reads as TGTGCCAGCAGCTTAAGGGCTCCGGGACAGGGGTACGAGCAGTACTTC.

This chain connects TRBV6-5 to TRBJ1-2; D might be TRBD1 (6 bases). The CDR3 has 15 amino acids. Between the trimmed V and J ends, which lost 5 bases and 0 bases, there was a span of 13 bases. CDR1 and CDR2 from the germline V gene are MNHEY and SVGAGI. The CDR3 reads CASSNPGQTNYGYTF. Written as DNA, the CDR3 is TGTGCCAGCAGTAACCCCGGACAGACTAACTATGGCTACACCTTC.

The table lists this clone with a count of one. The CDR3 loop reads CASSMSSGGILDTQYF. CDR3 DNA sequence: TGTGCCAGCAGCATGTCTAGCGGGGGGATTCTGGATACGCAGTATTTT. The chain has TRBV9 and TRBJ2-3, with 11 bases lining up with TRBD2. The V segment lost 4 bases and the J segment 6 bases; nucleotides outside the gene matches: 10. CDR3 length: 16 amino acids. Germline loops: CDR1 SGDLS, CDR2 YYNGEE.